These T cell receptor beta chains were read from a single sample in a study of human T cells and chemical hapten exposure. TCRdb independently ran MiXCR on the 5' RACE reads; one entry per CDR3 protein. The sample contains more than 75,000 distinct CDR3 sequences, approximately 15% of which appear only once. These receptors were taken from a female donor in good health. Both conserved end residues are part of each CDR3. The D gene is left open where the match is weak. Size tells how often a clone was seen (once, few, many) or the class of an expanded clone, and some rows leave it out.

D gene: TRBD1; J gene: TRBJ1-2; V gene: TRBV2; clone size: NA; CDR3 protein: CASRDDRGRNYGYTF; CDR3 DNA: TGTGCCAGCAGAGACGACAGGGGGCGGAACTATGGCTACACCTTC
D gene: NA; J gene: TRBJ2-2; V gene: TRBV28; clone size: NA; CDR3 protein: CASSLRLPLPGELFF; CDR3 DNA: TGTGCCAGCAGTTTACGGCTCCCTCTCCCCGGGGAGCTGTTTTTT
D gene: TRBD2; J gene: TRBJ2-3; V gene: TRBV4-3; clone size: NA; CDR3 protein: CASSQDLAGGPIADTQYF; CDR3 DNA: TGCGCCAGCAGCCAAGATCTAGCGGGGGGGCCAATAGCAGATACGCAGTATTTT
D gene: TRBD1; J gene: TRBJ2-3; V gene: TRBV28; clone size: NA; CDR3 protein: CASSTWDSTDTQYF; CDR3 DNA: TGTGCCAGCAGTACCTGGGACAGTACAGATACGCAGTATTTT
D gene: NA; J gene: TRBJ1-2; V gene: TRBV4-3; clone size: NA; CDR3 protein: CASSQDYQGRYGYTF; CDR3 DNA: TGCGCCAGCAGCCAAGACTATCAGGGACGTTATGGCTACACCTTC
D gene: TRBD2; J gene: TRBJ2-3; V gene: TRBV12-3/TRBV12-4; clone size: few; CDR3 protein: CASSRRSTSGGDFYTDTQYF; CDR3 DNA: TGTGCCAGCAGCCGCCGAAGTACTAGCGGGGGGGACTTCTACACAGATACGCAGTATTTT
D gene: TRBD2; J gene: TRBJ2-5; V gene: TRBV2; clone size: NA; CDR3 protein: CASGGGTQYF; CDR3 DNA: TGTGCCAGCGGGGGGGGGACCCAGTACTTC
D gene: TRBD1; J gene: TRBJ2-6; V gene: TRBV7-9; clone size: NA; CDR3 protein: CASSLDRNNVLTF; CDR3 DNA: TGTGCCAGCAGCTTGGACAGGAACAACGTCCTGACTTTC
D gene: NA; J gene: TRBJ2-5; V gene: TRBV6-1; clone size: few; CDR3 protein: CASTLSETQYF; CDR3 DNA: TGTGCCAGCACCCTATCCGAGACCCAGTACTTC
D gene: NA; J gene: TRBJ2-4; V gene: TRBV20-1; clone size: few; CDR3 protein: CSAGRSGLAKNIQYF; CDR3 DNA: TGCAGTGCTGGCCGGAGTGGACTAGCCAAAAACATTCAGTACTTC
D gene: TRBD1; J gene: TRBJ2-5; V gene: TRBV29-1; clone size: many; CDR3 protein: CSVEGQIQETQYF; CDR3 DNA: TGCAGCGTTGAGGGACAGATCCAAGAGACCCAGTACTTC
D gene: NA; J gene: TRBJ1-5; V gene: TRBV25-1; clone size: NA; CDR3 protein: CASTSGANQPQHF; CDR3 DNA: TGTGCCAGCACTTCCGGGGCCAATCAGCCCCAGCATTTT
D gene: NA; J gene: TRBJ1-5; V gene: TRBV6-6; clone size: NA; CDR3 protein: CASSYSRRDNQPQHF; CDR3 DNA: TGTGCCAGCAGTTACTCTAGGAGGGACAATCAGCCCCAGCATTTT
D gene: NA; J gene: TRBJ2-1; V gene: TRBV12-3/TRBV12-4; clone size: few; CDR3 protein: CASTARTGEYNEQFF; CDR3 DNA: TGTGCCAGCACCGCCCGAACGGGGGAGTACAATGAGCAGTTCTTC
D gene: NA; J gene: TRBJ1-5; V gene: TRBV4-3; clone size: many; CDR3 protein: CASSQDGMGDQPQHF; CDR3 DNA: TGCGCCAGCAGCCAAGATGGGATGGGGGACCAGCCCCAGCATTTT
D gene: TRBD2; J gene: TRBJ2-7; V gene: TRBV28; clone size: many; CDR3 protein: CASRTGGAYEQYF; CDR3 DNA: TGTGCCAGCAGGACGGGAGGCGCCTACGAGCAGTACTTC
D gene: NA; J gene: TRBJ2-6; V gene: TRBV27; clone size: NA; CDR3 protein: CASGGNGANVLTF; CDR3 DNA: TGTGCCAGCGGGGGCAATGGGGCCAACGTCCTGACTTTC
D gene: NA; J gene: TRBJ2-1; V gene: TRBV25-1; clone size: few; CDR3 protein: CASTYTGWEQFF; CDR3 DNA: TGTGCCAGCACTTACACCGGCTGGGAGCAGTTCTTC
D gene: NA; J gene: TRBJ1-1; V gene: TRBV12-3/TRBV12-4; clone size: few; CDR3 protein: CASSLNPENTEAFF; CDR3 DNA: TGTGCCAGCAGTTTAAACCCAGAAAACACTGAAGCTTTCTTT
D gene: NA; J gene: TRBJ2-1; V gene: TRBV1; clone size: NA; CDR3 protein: CTSSQWPGTVDNEQFF; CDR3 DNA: TGCACCAGCAGCCAATGGCCGGGGACGGTTGACAATGAGCAGTTCTTC
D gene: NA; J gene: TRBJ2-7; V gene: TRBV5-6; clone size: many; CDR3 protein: CASSLNPGRVEQYF; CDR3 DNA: TGTGCCAGCAGCTTGAACCCCGGCAGGGTCGAGCAGTACTTC
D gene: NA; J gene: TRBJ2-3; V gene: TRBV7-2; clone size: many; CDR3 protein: CASSLAGGNTQYF; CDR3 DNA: TGTGCCAGCAGCTTAGCCGGGGGAAATACGCAGTATTTT
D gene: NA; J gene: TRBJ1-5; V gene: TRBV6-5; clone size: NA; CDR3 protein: CASSYYRDQPQHF; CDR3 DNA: TGTGCCAGCAGTTACTACCGGGACCAGCCCCAGCATTTT
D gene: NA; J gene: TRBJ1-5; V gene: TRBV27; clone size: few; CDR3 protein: CASSFASYSAQHF; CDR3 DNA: TGTGCCAGCAGTTTCGCGTCGTACTCGGCCCAGCATTTT
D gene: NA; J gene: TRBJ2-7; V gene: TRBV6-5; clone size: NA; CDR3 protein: CASSYSTGARAYEQYF; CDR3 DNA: TGTGCCAGCAGTTACTCAACGGGGGCAAGGGCCTACGAGCAGTACTTC
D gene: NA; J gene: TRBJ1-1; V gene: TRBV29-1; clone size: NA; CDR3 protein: CSVVVQQNTEAFF; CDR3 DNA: TGCAGCGTTGTAGTACAGCAGAACACTGAAGCTTTCTTT
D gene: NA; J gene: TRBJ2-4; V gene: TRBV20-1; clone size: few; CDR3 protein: CSARGRLAKNIQYF; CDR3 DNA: TGCAGTGCTAGAGGAAGGCTAGCCAAAAACATTCAGTACTTC
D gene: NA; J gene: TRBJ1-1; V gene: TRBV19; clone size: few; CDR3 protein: CASSEQSAANTEAFF; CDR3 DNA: TGTGCCAGTAGTGAACAGTCCGCGGCGAACACTGAAGCTTTCTTT
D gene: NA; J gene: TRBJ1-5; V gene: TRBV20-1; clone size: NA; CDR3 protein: CSASGREGQPQHF; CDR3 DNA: TGCAGTGCTAGCGGGAGGGAAGGTCAGCCCCAGCATTTT
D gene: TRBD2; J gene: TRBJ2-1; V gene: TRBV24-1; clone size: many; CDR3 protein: CATSDYSGTSGSSYNEQFF; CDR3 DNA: TGTGCCACCAGTGATTACTCCGGGACTAGCGGGAGCTCCTACAATGAGCAGTTCTTC
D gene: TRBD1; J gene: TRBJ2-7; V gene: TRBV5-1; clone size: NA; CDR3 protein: CASSYGTGGFGEEQYF; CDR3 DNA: TGCGCCAGCAGCTATGGGACAGGGGGGTTTGGGGAAGAGCAGTACTTC
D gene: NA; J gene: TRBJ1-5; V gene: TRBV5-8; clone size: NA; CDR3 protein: CASSSHRINQPQHF; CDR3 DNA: TGTGCCAGCAGCTCCCACAGGATTAATCAGCCCCAGCATTTT
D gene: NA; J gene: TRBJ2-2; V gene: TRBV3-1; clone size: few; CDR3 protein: CASSQDPSIPGELFF; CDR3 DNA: TGTGCCAGCAGCCAAGACCCGAGCATCCCCGGGGAGCTGTTTTTT
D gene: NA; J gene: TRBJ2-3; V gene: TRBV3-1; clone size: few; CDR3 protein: CASSQRSDTQYF; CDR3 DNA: TGTGCCAGCAGCCAGAGGTCAGATACGCAGTATTTT
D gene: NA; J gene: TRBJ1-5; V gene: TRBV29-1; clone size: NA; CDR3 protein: CSVEWAGEEHF; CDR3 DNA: TGCAGCGTTGAATGGGCAGGGGAAGAGCATTTT
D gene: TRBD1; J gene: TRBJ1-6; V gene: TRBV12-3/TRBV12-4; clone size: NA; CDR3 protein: CASSLGGQLNSPLHF; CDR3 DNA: TGTGCCAGCAGTTTGGGGGGACAGCTAAATTCACCCCTCCACTTT
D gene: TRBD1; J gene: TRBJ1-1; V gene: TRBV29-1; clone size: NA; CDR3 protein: CSVSAAGGGAEAFF; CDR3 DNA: TGCAGCGTCTCTGCGGCAGGGGGTGGGGCTGAAGCTTTCTTT
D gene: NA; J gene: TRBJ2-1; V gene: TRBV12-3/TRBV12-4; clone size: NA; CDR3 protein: CASSLTEYNEQFF; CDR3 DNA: TGTGCCAGCAGCCTTACAGAGTACAATGAGCAGTTCTTC
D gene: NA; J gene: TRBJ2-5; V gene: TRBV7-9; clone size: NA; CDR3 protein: CASSLGSRFSYQETQYF; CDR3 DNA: TGTGCCAGCAGCTTAGGTTCGAGGTTTTCGTACCAAGAGACCCAGTACTTC
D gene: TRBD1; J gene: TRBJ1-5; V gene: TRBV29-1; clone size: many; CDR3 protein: CSVTDRVNQPQHF; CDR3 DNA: TGCAGCGTCACGGACAGGGTCAATCAGCCCCAGCATTTT
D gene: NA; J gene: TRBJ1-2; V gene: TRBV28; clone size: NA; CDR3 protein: CASSLPTGFDGYTF; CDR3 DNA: TGTGCCAGCAGTTTACCCACAGGTTTTGATGGCTACACCTTC
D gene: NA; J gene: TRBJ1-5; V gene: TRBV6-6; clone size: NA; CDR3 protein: CASSPHRAGNQPQHF; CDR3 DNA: TGTGCCAGCAGCCCGCATCGCGCGGGCAATCAGCCCCAGCATTTT
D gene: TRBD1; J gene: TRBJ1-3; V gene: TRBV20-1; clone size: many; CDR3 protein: CSAYNPGGTGNTIYF; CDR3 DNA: TGCAGTGCCTACAATCCAGGGGGCACTGGAAACACCATATATTTT
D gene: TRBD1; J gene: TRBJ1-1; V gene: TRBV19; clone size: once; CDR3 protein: CASMVQGARPTRTTEAFF; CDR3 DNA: TGTGCCAGTATGGTCCAGGGGGCGAGGCCCACCCGCACCACTGAAGCTTTCTTT
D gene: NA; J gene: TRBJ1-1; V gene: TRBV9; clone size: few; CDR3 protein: CASSVGGWGGTEAFF; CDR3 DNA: TGTGCCAGCAGCGTAGGGGGATGGGGGGGGACTGAAGCTTTCTTT
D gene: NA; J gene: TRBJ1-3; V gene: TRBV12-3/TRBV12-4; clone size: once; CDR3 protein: CASRYSGNTIYF; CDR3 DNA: TGTGCCAGCAGATACTCTGGAAACACCATATATTTT
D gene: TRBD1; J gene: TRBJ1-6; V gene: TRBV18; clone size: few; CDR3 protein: CASSPIRDSNSPLHF; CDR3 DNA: TGTGCCAGCTCACCAATCCGGGACAGCAATTCACCCCTCCACTTT
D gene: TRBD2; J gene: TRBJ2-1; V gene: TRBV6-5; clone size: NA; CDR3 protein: CASSYSISGGANEQFF; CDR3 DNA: TGTGCCAGCAGTTACTCGATAAGCGGGGGGGCGAATGAGCAGTTCTTC
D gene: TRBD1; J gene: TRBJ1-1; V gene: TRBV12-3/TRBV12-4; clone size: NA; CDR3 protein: CASRGQAMNTEAFF; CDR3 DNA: TGTGCCAGCAGGGGACAGGCGATGAACACTGAAGCTTTCTTT
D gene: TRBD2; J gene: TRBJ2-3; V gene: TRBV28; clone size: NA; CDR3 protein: CASSPLAGGRRDTQYF; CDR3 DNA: TGTGCCAGCAGTCCTCTAGCGGGAGGGCGGAGAGATACGCAGTATTTT
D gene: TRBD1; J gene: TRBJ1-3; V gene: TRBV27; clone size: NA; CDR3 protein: CASSLGRGRGNTIYF; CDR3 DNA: TGTGCCAGCAGTTTGGGCAGGGGGCGAGGAAACACCATATATTTT
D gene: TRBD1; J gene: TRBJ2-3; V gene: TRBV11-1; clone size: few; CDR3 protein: CASSFPTGLGADTQYF; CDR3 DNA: TGTGCCAGCAGCTTCCCGACAGGGCTTGGAGCAGATACGCAGTATTTT
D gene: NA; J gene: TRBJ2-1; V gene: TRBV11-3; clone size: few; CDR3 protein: CASSSTDYNEQFF; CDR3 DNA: TGTGCCAGCAGCTCGACAGATTACAATGAGCAGTTCTTC
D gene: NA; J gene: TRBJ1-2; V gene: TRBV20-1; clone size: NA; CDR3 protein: CSALLREISRYGYTF; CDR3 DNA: TGCAGTGCTCTCCTCCGGGAGATATCCAGATATGGCTACACCTTC
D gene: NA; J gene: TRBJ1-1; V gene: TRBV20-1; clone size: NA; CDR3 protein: CSAREEAQEAFF; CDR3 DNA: TGCAGTGCTAGAGAGGAGGCGCAGGAAGCTTTCTTT